This TCR beta chain was captured in a study of blood T cell repertoires in COVID-19. Whole-study context: From T cells, B-cell-depleted T cells, or PBMCs came the material, which was cDNA or gDNA.

Participant-reported clinical history was the basis for cohort assignment. Trimming removed 0 bases from V and 6 bases from J, with 11 bases in between. Germline V gene sequence: CDR1 SGDLS, CDR2 YYNGEE. This CDR3 contains 14 residues. Authors' data handling: Nucleated cell number was recorded as an estimate derived from reference gene primer amplification. Libraries were prepared by immunoSEQ multiplex PCR; TCRdb keeps only in-frame clonotypes and omits some of them. V, J and clone size were drawn from that table, and D and trimming were deduced from the DNA. The sample contains 300,000 to 500,000 clones, more than 75% of which appear only once.

Sample: PBMCs or T cells enriched from blood (not recorded which). This chain links TRBV9 with TRBJ2-3; D might be TRBD2 (5 bases). This TCR came from a woman younger than 45 with acute COVID-19. CDR3 amino acids: CASSVETKADTQYF. The CDR3 DNA reads as TGTGCCAGCAGCGTAGAGACTAAAGCCGATACGCAGTATTTT.